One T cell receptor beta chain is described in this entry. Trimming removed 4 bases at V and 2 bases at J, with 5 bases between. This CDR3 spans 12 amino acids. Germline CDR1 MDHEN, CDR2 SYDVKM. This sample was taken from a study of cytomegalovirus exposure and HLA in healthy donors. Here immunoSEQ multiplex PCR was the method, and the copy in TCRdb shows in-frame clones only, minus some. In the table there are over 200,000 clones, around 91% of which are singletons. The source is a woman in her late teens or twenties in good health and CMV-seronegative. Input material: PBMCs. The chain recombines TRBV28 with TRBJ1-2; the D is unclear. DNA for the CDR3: TGTGCCAGCAGTTCCGTGAACTATGGCTACACCTTC. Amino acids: CASSSVNYGYTF.